Listed here is a single T cell receptor (beta chain). Its antigen is not known. These data come from a study of a mutant IDH1 vaccine in newly diagnosed glioma. Study as a whole: Most had both radiotherapy and temozolomide beforehand; others had only one.

The V gene lost 4 bases and the J gene lost 6 bases, with 6 bases spanning the gap. The germline V gene has CDR1 SNHLY and CDR2 FYNNEI. The CDR3 consists of 12 residues. The time point is: week 5, during vaccination. In the vaccine, a single dose held 300 ug of the mutant IDH1 20-mer peptide, along with topical imiquimod. Clones were sequenced by immunoSEQ multiplex PCR, and TCRdb holds only the in-frame ones, with some missing. This table holds around 36,000 clones, roughly 92% found once. Study conclusions and caveats: Whatever changes occurred in top peripheral T cell clonotypes seemed unrelated to pseudoprogression.

The TCR comes from a man in his fifties or sixties with glioma. The specimen was PBMCs, collected from a glioma patient whose treatment included an IDH1 peptide vaccine. The V call is TRBV2, the J call TRBJ2-2; no definite D call. CDR3 nucleotides: TGTGCCAGCAGTGGCGGACCCGGGGAGCTGTTTTTT. Translation gives CASSGGPGELFF.